This TCR beta chain was captured by sequencing in a study of cytomegalovirus exposure and HLA in healthy donors. Study context: Early released data comprised some 91 million unique TCRs from HLA-typed donors. The study, taken as a whole, reports: Generally TCR sequences proved uncommon, though certain public TCRs appeared in numerous donors. 16,951 TCR beta sequences were associated with HLA alleles at 0.05 false discovery rate in a later analysis. Several V segments, TRBV6-2 and TRBV6-3 among them, could not be told apart and were dropped.

V was clipped by 1 base and J by 3 bases, with 11 bases between them. The CDR3 totals 15 residues. Germline values: CDR1 SGHKS, CDR2 YYEKEE (reference sequence). Notes on this clone: Its antigen is not known.

PCR involved 60 Vbeta and 13 Jbeta primers. This table comes from immunoSEQ multiplex PCR, and its TCRdb copy is limited to in-frame clones, with some not included. Here the sample spans about 120,000 clones, roughly 80% being singletons. This receptor was obtained from a woman aged 40 to 50 in good health and CMV-seropositive. The V call is TRBV5-5, the J call TRBJ2-1, with D possibly matching TRBD2 (5 bases). What was sequenced was PBMCs. The CDR3 here is CASSLSSEVYNEQFF. CDR3 nucleotides: TGTGCCAGCAGCTTGAGTAGCGAGGTCTACAATGAGCAGTTCTTC.